This TCR beta chain was sequenced during a study of blood T cell repertoires in COVID-19. Authors' analysis steps: Estimation of nucleated cell counts was performed using reference gene primer amplification. Using immunoSEQ multiplex PCR, the repertoire was profiled, and TCRdb retains in-frame clones only, with some absent. V, J and clone size derive from that table, while D and trimming were established from the DNA sequence. The table has some 83,000 clones, around 80% seen once. The trim removed 4 bases at V and 4 bases at J, leaving 8 bases unmatched. This CDR3 region has 15 residues. Germline V gives CDR1 SGDLS, CDR2 YYNGEE.

The source is a man between 50 and 59 years old with acute or convalescent COVID-19. J is TRBJ2-5 and V is TRBV9; TRBD2 matches at 9 bases. Sequencing used peripheral blood. In DNA form, the CDR3 reads TGTGCCAGCAGCTCCAGGACTAGCGCGGGAGAGACCCAGTACTTC. It specifies CASSSRTSAGETQYF.